A selection of T cell receptor beta chains follows, all from one sample in a study of blood T cell repertoires in COVID-19. Clones were sequenced by immunoSEQ multiplex PCR, and TCRdb holds only the in-frame ones, with some missing. This sample has about 140,000 clones; about 74% occur once, and the top ten carry about 15%. The sequenced sample was peripheral blood. Source of these receptors: a man over 45 with acute or convalescent COVID-19. Each CDR3 is given with its conserved first and last residue. A D gene is named only where the DNA matches it firmly. Clone size is given for some rows only: seen once, a few or many times, or a class if the clone is expanded.

V gene	J gene	clone size	D gene	CDR3 protein	CDR3 DNA
TRBV5-6	TRBJ1-2	NA	NA	CASSPGHGGYTF	TGTGCCAGCAGCCCAGGACATGGTGGCTACACCTTC
TRBV21-1	TRBJ2-6	NA	NA	CASSKDRGRPSGANVLTF	TGTGCCAGCAGCAAAGACAGGGGGCGCCCCTCTGGGGCCAACGTCCTGACTTTC
TRBV27	TRBJ2-5	few	TRBD2	CASSSGLAQETQYF	TGTGCCAGCAGTTCAGGACTAGCCCAAGAGACCCAGTACTTC
TRBV4-1	TRBJ1-5	NA	NA	CASSQGPDTITPQHF	TGCGCCAGCAGCCAAGGGCCGGACACTATTACGCCCCAGCATTTT
TRBV18	TRBJ1-1	few	NA	CASSPQTGDSVNTEAFF	TGTGCCAGCTCACCACAGACGGGAGACTCCGTGAACACTGAAGCTTTCTTT
TRBV27	TRBJ1-4	NA	TRBD1	CASRYGTGAEKLFF	TGTGCCAGCAGATACGGGACAGGGGCTGAAAAACTGTTTTTT
TRBV7-2	TRBJ2-3	few	TRBD1	CASSMRTGGGSTDTQYF	TGTGCCAGCAGCATGAGGACAGGGGGCGGCTCGACAGATACGCAGTATTTT
TRBV6-5	TRBJ2-2	NA	TRBD1	CASSRDRGGTGELFF	TGTGCCAGCAGTAGGGACAGGGGAGGAACCGGGGAGCTGTTTTTT
TRBV12-3/TRBV12-4	TRBJ2-4	NA	NA	CASSNRAGNIQYF	TGTGCCAGCAGTAACAGGGCTGGGAACATTCAGTACTTC
TRBV2	TRBJ2-1	NA	TRBD2	CASSEFRGGRYNEQFF	TGTGCCAGCAGTGAGTTTCGCGGGGGGAGGTACAATGAGCAGTTCTTC
TRBV9	TRBJ2-1	few	NA	CASSPGLNNNEQFF	TGTGCCAGTAGTCCGGGACTCAACAACAATGAGCAGTTCTTC
TRBV5-4	TRBJ1-2	NA	TRBD1	CASSLRTGGGYTF	TGTGCCAGCAGCCTCCGGACAGGGGGAGGCTACACCTTC
TRBV18	TRBJ1-4	NA	TRBD1	CASSPDRGSNEKLFF	TGTGCCAGCTCACCGGACAGGGGGTCTAATGAAAAACTGTTTTTT
TRBV28	TRBJ2-3	NA	TRBD2	CASSLRGGTDTQYF	TGTGCCAGCAGTTTACGGGGGGGCACAGATACGCAGTATTTT
TRBV10-2	TRBJ2-1	few	TRBD1	CASREDRSYNEQFF	TGCGCCAGCAGGGAGGACAGGTCCTACAATGAGCAGTTCTTC
TRBV19	TRBJ2-5	NA	TRBD2	CASRSSTGTSERETQYF	TGTGCCAGTAGGTCATCTACCGGGACTAGCGAACGAGAGACCCAGTACTTC
TRBV3-1/TRBV3-2	TRBJ1-1	NA	TRBD1	CASSPSGQGVRAFF	TGTGCCAGCAGCCCTTCGGGACAGGGCGTGCGAGCTTTCTTT
TRBV11-2	TRBJ2-1	NA	NA	CASSFTSMGNEQFF	TGTGCCAGCAGCTTTACTAGCATGGGTAATGAGCAGTTCTTC
TRBV11-2	TRBJ1-2	NA	NA	CASSPHNYGYTF	TGTGCCAGCAGCCCACATAACTATGGCTACACCTTC
TRBV6-1	TRBJ1-2	NA	TRBD1	CASSTGTGGGYTF	TGTGCCAGCAGTACCGGGACAGGGGGCGGCTACACCTTC
TRBV7-9	TRBJ1-2	NA	NA	CASSFPRGGYTF	TGTGCCAGCAGCTTTCCGAGGGGGGGCTACACCTTC
TRBV5-4	TRBJ1-1	NA	NA	CASSVTENTEAFF	TGTGCCAGCAGCGTTACAGAGAACACTGAAGCTTTCTTT
TRBV10-1	TRBJ1-1	once	NA	CASSDRPGPRGTEAFF	TGCGCCAGCAGTGACCGCCCAGGACCCAGGGGTACTGAAGCTTTCTTT
TRBV19	TRBJ1-3	NA	NA	CASSFAGGTGNTIYF	TGTGCCAGTAGTTTCGCCGGGGGTACTGGAAACACCATATATTTT
TRBV5-6	TRBJ1-4	NA	TRBD1	CASSPGQGVGANEKLFF	TGTGCCAGCAGCCCGGGACAGGGGGTCGGTGCTAATGAAAAACTGTTTTTT
TRBV6-5	TRBJ2-3	NA	NA	CASRVQGSLGDTQYF	TGTGCCAGCAGGGTTCAGGGGTCCCTAGGGGATACGCAGTATTTT
TRBV10-3	TRBJ1-2	few	TRBD1	CAITPGQGNYGYTF	TGTGCCATCACCCCCGGACAGGGTAACTATGGCTACACCTTC
TRBV9	TRBJ1-5	NA	TRBD1	CASSPRDRDNQPQHF	TGTGCCAGCAGCCCCCGGGACAGGGACAATCAGCCCCAGCATTTT
TRBV6-5	TRBJ1-5	once	NA	CASIQGTINQPQHF	TGTGCCAGCATCCAGGGGACAATCAATCAGCCCCAGCATTTT
TRBV6-5	TRBJ1-3	NA	NA	CASSRAGLSGNTIYF	TGTGCCAGCAGCCGGGCAGGGCTCTCTGGAAACACCATATATTTT
TRBV24-1	TRBJ2-3	NA	TRBD1	CATSDPGQPSTDTQYF	TGTGCCACCAGTGACCCGGGACAGCCCAGCACAGATACGCAGTATTTT
TRBV20-1	TRBJ2-7	NA	NA	CSADNRGEQYF	TGCAGTGCAGATAATAGGGGCGAGCAGTACTTC
TRBV9	TRBJ2-5	NA	TRBD2	CASSSRRGAQETQYF	TGTGCCAGCAGCTCCCGGCGGGGGGCCCAAGAGACCCAGTACTTC
TRBV2	TRBJ2-1	NA	NA	CASGGAAEQFF	TGTGCCAGCGGGGGGGCCGCTGAGCAGTTCTTC
TRBV19	TRBJ2-7	once	NA	CASSRREASHEQYF	TGTGCCAGTAGTAGGAGGGAAGCTAGCCACGAGCAGTACTTC
TRBV11-2	TRBJ1-4	few	TRBD1	CASSPRTGAANEKLFF	TGTGCCAGCAGCCCCAGGACAGGGGCTGCTAATGAAAAACTGTTTTTT
TRBV18	TRBJ1-1	NA	TRBD1	CASSPPTGARTEAFF	TGTGCCAGCTCACCACCCACAGGGGCAAGGACTGAAGCTTTCTTT
TRBV2	TRBJ2-5	NA	NA	CASSVVGAGYQETQYF	TGTGCCAGCAGTGTTGTGGGGGCCGGGTACCAAGAGACCCAGTACTTC